This T cell receptor (beta chain) was captured by sequencing in a study of T-cell memory formation after mild COVID-19. About the study: Most TCR clusters belonged to a single donor.

The V segment lost 2 bases and the J segment 3 bases; nucleotides outside the gene matches: 4. Germline values: CDR1 DFQATT, CDR2 SNEGSKA (reference sequence). This CDR3 region has 14 residues. TCR alpha and TCR beta cDNA libraries carrying sample barcodes and UMIs were produced by 5'RACE using constant-segment primers. TCRdb reprocessed the 5' RACE reads via MiXCR and lists one record per CDR3 protein. The data hold just over 50,000 distinct CDR3 sequences, with over 9% observed a single time. The study's findings and limits: Some SARS-CoV-2-responding clones were already detected in memory before infection. Clones contracting across day 15 to 85 had a balanced CD4/CD8 profile; later expanding clones leaned CD4+.

In regard to this clonotype: Its antigen is undetermined.

The sequencing sample was made of PBMCs or a T cell subset sorted from them (not recorded which). This chain joins TRBV20-1 and TRBJ2-1, with 7 bases identical to TRBD2. The source of this sequence is an adult woman who had mild COVID-19 (a few samples of this study predate the infection). Cell type and time point are not known. CDR3 DNA sequence: TGCAGTGCTAGACTAGCGGAGGACTACAATGAGCAGTTCTTC. Protein: CSARLAEDYNEQFF.